These 7 T cell receptor beta chains were sequenced from one sample in a study of cytomegalovirus exposure and HLA in healthy donors. PCR primers comprised 60 Vbeta and 13 Jbeta primers. Using immunoSEQ multiplex PCR, the repertoire was profiled, and TCRdb retains in-frame clones only, with some absent. Its table lists about 160,000 clones. The sample consisted of PBMCs. The receptors here all came from a man aged 25 to 45 in good health and CMV-seronegative.

The chain uses TRBV28 and TRBJ2-7; D is unresolved. Looked up from germline, CDR1 is MDHEN and CDR2 is SYDVKM. The CDR3 has 11 amino acids. Trimming pared 5 bases from V and 2 bases from J, leaving 4 bases between. As DNA, the CDR3 is TGTGCCAGCAGTGTAACCTACGAGCAGTACTTC. This sequence encodes CASSVTYEQYF.

This chain links TRBV19 with TRBJ2-1; D is possibly TRBD2 (6 bases). The CDR3 runs to 12 residues. Germline CDR1 LNHDA, CDR2 SQIVND (reference sequence). Trimming stripped 9 bases from V and 6 bases from J, with 12 bases between. The chain's CDR3 is CASRGAFNEQFF. CDR3 nucleotide sequence: TGTGCCAGCCGCGGGGCCTTCAATGAGCAGTTCTTC.

This chain uses TRBV5-4 with TRBJ2-7, with 7 bases fitting TRBD1. The germline gives CDR1 SGHNT, CDR2 YYREEE (reference sequence). Trimming removed 1 base from V and 7 bases from J; junction bases left unmatched: 8. This CDR3 region has 14 residues. The CDR3 DNA sequence: TGTGCCAGCAGCTTGCAGGGGACAGTCAGAGAGCAGTACTTC. It is translated as CASSLQGTVREQYF.

The CDR3 spells CSEVAGGPEDTQYF. The CDR3 bases are TGCAGCGAGGTAGCGGGAGGGCCTGAAGATACGCAGTATTTT. The chain is built from TRBV29-1 and TRBJ2-3; 11 bases line up with TRBD2. The CDR3 length is 14 residues. Looked up from germline, CDR1 is SQVTM and CDR2 is ANQGSEA. Trimming took 7 bases from V and 5 from J; bases not matched to a gene: 8.

The rearrangement joins TRBV18 to TRBJ1-1; no clear D gene. The CDR3 totals 18 residues. Trimming left V 2 bases short and J 0 bases short, with 19 bases between. Per the germline V gene, CDR1 is KGHSH and CDR2 is LQKENI. The CDR3 sequence is CASSPYAVTETMNTEAFF. The CDR3, as DNA: TGTGCCAGCTCACCATACGCTGTAACAGAGACCATGAACACTGAAGCTTTCTTT. Using reference TRBV18 and TRBJ1-1 for the parts outside the CDR3, the full variable domain is NAGVMQNPRHLVRRRGQEARLRCSPMKGHSHVYWYRQLPEEGLKFMVYLQKENIIDESGMPKERFSAEFPKEGPSILRIQQVVRGDSAAYFCASSPYAVTETMNTEAFFGQGTRLTVV.

V is TRBV5-1 and J is TRBJ1-4, with D perhaps TRBD1 (5 bases). The CDR3 is 15 residues long. V lost 0 bases and J lost 7, with 13 bases in between. Germline-derived CDR1 and CDR2 are SGHRS and YFSETQ. The CDR3 nucleotides are TGCGCCAGCAGCTTGGGGGGGGAGATCTCTGAAAAACTGTTTTTT. It yields the protein CASSLGGEISEKLFF. The whole variable domain, remainder taken from reference TRBV5-1 and TRBJ1-4, is KAGVTQTPRYLIKTRGQQVTLSCSPISGHRSVSWYQQTPGQGLQFLFEYFSETQRNKGNFPGRFSGRQFSNSRSEMNVSTLELGDSALYLCASSLGGEISEKLFFGSGTQLSVL.

The chain uses TRBV19 and TRBJ1-5, with D unclear. Trimming took 3 bases from V and 1 from J, leaving 7 bases between them. The CDR3 spans 14 residues. The germline CDR1 and CDR2 sequences are LNHDA and SQIVND (reference sequence). CDR3 amino acids: CASSIPQSNQPQHF. The CDR3 nucleotides read TGTGCCAGTAGTATTCCCCAGAGCAATCAGCCCCAGCATTTT.